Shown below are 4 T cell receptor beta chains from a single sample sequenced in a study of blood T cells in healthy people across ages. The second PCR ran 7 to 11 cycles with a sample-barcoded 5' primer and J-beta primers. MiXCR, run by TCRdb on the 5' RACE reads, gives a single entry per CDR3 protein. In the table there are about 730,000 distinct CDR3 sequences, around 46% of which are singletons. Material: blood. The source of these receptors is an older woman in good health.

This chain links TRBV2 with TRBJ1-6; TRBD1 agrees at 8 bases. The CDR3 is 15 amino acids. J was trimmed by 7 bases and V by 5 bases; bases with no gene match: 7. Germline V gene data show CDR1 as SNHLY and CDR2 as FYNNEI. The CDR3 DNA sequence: TGTGCCAGCAGTTTGGACAGGGTACAGAATTCACCCCTCCACTTT. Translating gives CASSLDRVQNSPLHF.

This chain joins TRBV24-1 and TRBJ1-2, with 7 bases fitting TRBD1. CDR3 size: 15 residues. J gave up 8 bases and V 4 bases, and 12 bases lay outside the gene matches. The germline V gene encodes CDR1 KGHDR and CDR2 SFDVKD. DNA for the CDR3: TGTGCCACCAGTGACCCCCGGACAGGTTCCGGAGGCTACACCTTC. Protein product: CATSDPRTGSGGYTF.

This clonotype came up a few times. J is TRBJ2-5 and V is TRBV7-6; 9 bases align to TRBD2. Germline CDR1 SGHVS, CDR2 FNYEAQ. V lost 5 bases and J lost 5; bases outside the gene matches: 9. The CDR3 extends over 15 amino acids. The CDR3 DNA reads TGTGCCAGCAGCGTTGCTAGCGGGATAATCGAGACCCAGTACTTC. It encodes CASSVASGIIETQYF.

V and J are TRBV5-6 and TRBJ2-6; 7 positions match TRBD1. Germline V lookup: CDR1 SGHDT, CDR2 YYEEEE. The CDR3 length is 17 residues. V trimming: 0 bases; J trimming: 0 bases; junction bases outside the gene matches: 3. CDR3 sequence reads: CASSLGQGISGANVLTF. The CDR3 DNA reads TGTGCCAGCAGCTTGGGACAGGGAATCTCTGGGGCCAACGTCCTGACTTTC.